The sequence of this TCR beta chain was determined in a study of T cell responses to AZD1222 COVID-19 vaccine. Data came from immunoSEQ multiplex PCR; TCRdb stores just in-frame clones and leaves some out. Of about 120,000 clones listed, about 86% are singletons. V was shortened by 4 bases and J by 5 bases, with 10 bases between the two germline ends. This CDR3 has 13 residues. CDR1 and CDR2 (germline): SGHNT, YYREEE (reference sequence). A word on this clone: The antigen is unknown.

Overall study results and limits: Females outnumbered males among donors, who were mostly white British; clonal diversity was possibly underestimated. Reports indicate that nearly half of spike-specific TCRs are directed at unmutated variant regions.

V gene TRBV5-4 combines with J gene TRBJ2-1; perhaps D is TRBD1 or TRBD2 (6 bases each). Sample: peripheral blood, taken 28 days after the second AZD1222 dose. The sequence came from an adult who received the AZD1222 COVID-19 vaccine. CDR3 sequence: CASSAGQDNEQFF. The CDR3 DNA reads TGTGCCAGCAGCGCGGGACAAGACAATGAGCAGTTCTTC.